The 5 T cell receptor beta chains below all came from one sample that was sequenced in a study of blood T cell repertoires in COVID-19. Measured with immunoSEQ multiplex PCR; TCRdb has only the in-frame clones, and not every one. The data show about 160,000 clones, around 80% seen once. The sequenced sample consisted of PBMCs or T cells enriched from blood (not recorded which). The receptors originated from a woman in her sixties who had recovered from COVID-19.

This chain connects TRBV7-3 to TRBJ2-3, with D perhaps TRBD2 (6 bases). The CDR3 is 14 amino acids. Germline values: CDR1 SGHTA, CDR2 FQGTGA. Trimming took 2 bases from V and 2 from J, leaving 8 bases between them. This chain's CDR3 is CASSLGGFTDTQYF. CDR3 nucleotide sequence: TGTGCCAGCAGCTTAGGGGGGTTCACAGATACGCAGTATTTT. The whole variable domain, remainder taken from reference TRBV7-3 and TRBJ2-3, is GAGVSQTPSNKVTEKGKYVELRCDPISGHTALYWYRQSLGQGPEFLIYFQGTGAADDSGLPNDRFFAVRPEGSVSTLKIQRTERGDSAVYLCASSLGGFTDTQYFGPGTRLTVL.

The chain couples TRBV7-2 to TRBJ2-3, with 12 bases matching TRBD2. V trimming: 5 bases; J trimming: 2 bases; junction bases outside the gene matches: 8. The CDR3 is 17 residues long. In germline, CDR1 is SGHTA, CDR2 FQGNSA. Here the CDR3 reads CASSRTGLAGNTDTQYF. The CDR3 nucleotides read TGTGCCAGCAGCCGTACCGGACTAGCGGGGAACACAGATACGCAGTATTTT.

V and J are TRBV11-2 and TRBJ2-3, with 9 bases fitting TRBD2. V trimming: 1 base; J trimming: 2 bases; junction bases outside the gene matches: 4. Germline values: CDR1 SGHAT, CDR2 FQNNGV. The CDR3 is made up of 16 amino acids. The CDR3, as DNA: TGTGCCAGCAGCTTAGCCGGCGGGGGGGCCACAGATACGCAGTATTTT. Its translation is CASSLAGGGATDTQYF.

The gene calls are TRBV5-1 and TRBJ1-2, with 12 bases fitting TRBD1. V was pared by 3 bases and J by 5 bases, with 5 bases of the junction left unmatched. Germline CDR1 and CDR2: SGHRS and YFSETQ. The CDR3 extends over 15 amino acids. The CDR3 sequence: CASSYGTGGAYGYTF. The DNA of the CDR3 is TGCGCCAGCAGCTACGGGACAGGGGGCGCGTATGGCTACACCTTC.

The chain couples TRBV9 to TRBJ1-1; 7 bases align to TRBD1. Per germline, CDR1 SGDLS and CDR2 YYNGEE. V lost 4 bases to trimming and J lost 4 bases; unmatched junction nucleotides: 7. The CDR3 sequence is 14 residues long. The CDR3, as DNA: TGTGCCAGCAGCCCAAGACAGGGAGCCACTGAAGCTTTCTTT. Amino acids: CASSPRQGATEAFF.